The 9 T cell receptor beta chains below come from one sample, sequenced in a study of early T cells in non-severe SARS-CoV-2 infection. TCRdb called the 5' RACE reads again in MiXCR, with one record for every CDR3 protein. The sample contains some 88,000 distinct CDR3 sequences, roughly 15% of which appear only once. Here the sequenced sample was whole blood, taken at baseline. Every receptor here comes from an adult who was a healthcare worker with PCR-confirmed SARS-CoV-2 infection or an uninfected control (not recorded which).

In this sample, this clonotype turned up once. The chain couples TRBV20-1 to TRBJ2-7; no definite D call. This CDR3 contains 15 residues. V gave up 4 bases and J gave up 3 bases, with 19 bases separating them. Looked up from germline, CDR1 is DFQATT and CDR2 is SNEGSKA (reference sequence). The CDR3 is CSANLGSSKVYEQYF. Here the CDR3 DNA reads TGCAGTGCTAACTTGGGGTCTTCGAAGGTCTACGAGCAGTACTTC.

The CDR3 protein is CARSIQGHFYEQYF. CDR3 nucleotide sequence: TGTGCTCGAAGCATACAGGGACACTTCTACGAGCAGTACTTC. The chain is built from TRBV6-1 and TRBJ2-7; maybe TRBD1 (6 bases). The germline gives CDR1 MNHNS, CDR2 SASEGT. The CDR3 has 14 amino acids.

This clonotype was detected only a few times. V gene TRBV29-1 combines with J gene TRBJ2-4, with D perhaps assigned TRBD1 or TRBD2 (5 bases each). V lost 4 bases and J 0 bases, leaving 7 bases between the germline ends. The germline CDR1 and CDR2 sequences are SQVTM and ANQGSEA. The CDR3 contains 13 residues. Here the CDR3 reads CSVGGVAKNIQYF. DNA of the CDR3: TGCAGCGTTGGAGGGGTAGCCAAAAACATTCAGTACTTC.

The chain has TRBV7-9 and TRBJ1-2, with D unresolved. Germline loops: CDR1 SEHNR, CDR2 FQNEAQ (reference sequence). With 1 base removed from V and 6 bases from J, the gap between germline ends came to 15 bases. The CDR3 is 15 residues long. CDR3: CASSLVMVIRDGYTF. The CDR3 DNA is TGTGCCAGCAGCTTAGTCATGGTAATCCGCGATGGCTACACCTTC.

In its sample, this clonotype was seen a few times. The CDR3, as DNA: TGTGCCAGCAGCTTAGTAGCGGGAGGCAAATACAATGAGCAGTTCTTC. Protein sequence: CASSLVAGGKYNEQFF. The chain uses TRBV7-2 and TRBJ2-1; 10 bases match TRBD2. Germline lookup yields CDR1 SGHTA and CDR2 FQGNSA. J lost 4 bases, V lost 1 base, and 4 bases had no gene match. The CDR3 loop spans 16 amino acids.

This clonotype was observed a few times. The rearrangement joins TRBV3-1 to TRBJ2-5, with 9 bases that match TRBD1. The germline gives CDR1 LGHDT, CDR2 YNNKEL (reference sequence). V trimming: 8 bases; J trimming: 3 bases; junction bases outside the gene matches: 4. The CDR3 is made up of 13 amino acids. The CDR3 spells CASGRQGEETQYF. CDR3 nucleotide sequence: TGTGCCAGCGGGCGACAGGGGGAAGAGACCCAGTACTTC.

This clonotype was seen only a few times. J is TRBJ2-7 and V is TRBV28; D possibly matches TRBD1 or TRBD2 (5 bases each). The germline V and J ends were trimmed by 3 bases and 9 bases, with 12 bases remaining between them. This CDR3 has 12 amino acids. Germline V gene lookup returns CDR1 MDHEN and CDR2 SYDVKM. CDR3 in DNA: TGTGCCAGCAGTTTTCTGGGGGACGTGCAGTACTTC. Its translation is CASSFLGDVQYF.

This chain uses TRBV28 with TRBJ2-5; D gene ambiguous. V was trimmed by 5 bases and J by 0 bases, leaving 16 bases between them. The CDR3 consists of 16 residues. Germline lookup yields CDR1 MDHEN and CDR2 SYDVKM. CDR3 in amino acids: CASSPHRSENQETQYF. In DNA, the CDR3 is TGTGCCAGCAGTCCTCACCGGAGCGAAAACCAAGAGACCCAGTACTTC.

The rearrangement links TRBV12-2 to TRBJ2-3; TRBD2, the D gene given by the table, was not confirmed from the DNA. TRBV12-2 corresponds to a pseudogene. This CDR3 has 15 amino acids. The CDR3 is CASRLLTGDTDTQYF. The DNA of the CDR3 is TGTGCAAGTCGCTTATTAACGGGAGACACAGATACGCAGTATTTT.